This T cell receptor (beta chain) appears in the sequencing data of a study of cytomegalovirus exposure and HLA in healthy donors. Primers: 60 Vbeta forward and 13 Jbeta reverse. Study processing details: About 10 million of tens of millions of unique TCR beta chains were shared, per a later count. TCRdb keeps only in-frame clones here, not all; method: immunoSEQ multiplex PCR. The V and J calls and the clone size are those of that table, but D and trimming were determined from the DNA. The table shows 120,000 or so clones, with around 85% occurring only once. The CDR3 loop spans 17 amino acids. Looked up from germline, CDR1 is LNHNV and CDR2 is YYDKDF (reference sequence). Trimming left V 0 bases short and J 6 bases short, with 18 bases between.

The TCR comes from a young man in good health and CMV-seropositive. The sequencing sample was made of PBMCs. V is TRBV15 and J is TRBJ2-1, with D perhaps matching TRBD2 (7 bases). As DNA, the CDR3 is TGTGCCACCAGCAGAGACGACCTGGGGGGGCGAACCAATGAGCAGTTCTTC. It codes for CATSRDDLGGRTNEQFF. The complete variable domain, with remaining parts taken from reference TRBV15 and TRBJ2-1, reads DAMVIQNPRYQVTQFGKPVTLSCSQTLNHNVMYWYQQKSSQAPKLLFHYYDKDFNNEADTPDNFQSRRPNTSFCFLDIRSPGLGDTAMYLCATSRDDLGGRTNEQFFGPGTRLTVL.